The present TCR beta chain was sequenced within a study of T cell repertoires in cytomegalovirus infection (dated by TCRdb to about 2019). Regarding the research as a whole: The HLA type of each donor mattered for the analysis, because public TCR beta signatures pointed to carriage of CMV infection along with the matching HLA type.

These reads were obtained on an Illumina HiSeq 1500. In TCRdb, the public reads were trimmed at Q25 with fastp and aligned with MiXCR, with productive beta chains retained. CDR3 protein duplicates are merged, each entry listing the most common genes and DNA. Across this sample there are around 240,000 distinct CDR3 sequences, with roughly 23% seen only once. Roughly 18% of the sample rests with the top ten. The CDR3 runs 13 amino acids, cysteine and phenylalanine included. Only the CDR3 part of the read is kept: 39 bases, read in frame from the first base. V drops 7 bases and J drops 5 bases, leaving 14 bases in between. CDR1 and CDR2 (SEHNR, FQNEAQ) derive from the germline V gene (reference sequence). On this clonotype itself: Its antigen is not yet known. Base qualities are not at hand, and no much larger clone is one base apart.

Results the study describes overall, beyond this receptor: Cumulative frequency of public TCR beta family members discriminated carriers of CMV infection plus the relevant HLA type in this cohort and an independent approximately 350-donor cohort. The ex vivo response was dominated by HLA-C-restricted CMV-specific TCR beta clonotypes, which also provided the single most frequent clonotype in two of eight donors.

The sequenced material came from CD8+ T cells from PBMCs. The sequence is built from TRBV7-9 and TRBJ1-1, with the D gene not confidently named. This clonotype was obtained from a human donor in good health (CMV status not recorded). Some clones in this sample may be carry-over from other donors' samples. The CDR3 protein sequence reads: CASILGADTEAFF. The nucleotide sequence is TGTGCCAGCATCCTAGGAGCAGATACTGAAGCTTTCTTT.